In its sample, the clone carrying this T cell receptor (beta chain) was seen many times. The target antigen is unknown. These data are taken from a study of CD8 T cells in ankylosing spondylitis. MiXCR, applied by TCRdb to the 5' RACE reads, yields one record per CDR3 protein. Seen here are tens of thousands of distinct CDR3 sequences, approximately 10% observed once, and the top ten hold more than 1.3%. General study results and limits: Prior literature has documented some motif variants in synovial fluid and blood from reactive arthritis. Ankylosing spondylitis blood appeared to be characterized by a TCR beta motif of under ten highly homologous variants.

The CDR3 has 11 amino acids. V was pared by 6 bases and J by 5 bases, with 7 bases between. The TCR sequence derives from a male donor with ankylosing spondylitis or in good health (not recorded which). The chain combines TRBV12-3 or TRBV12-4 with TRBJ2-5, with D unclear. Source material: blood, either unsorted or a sorted T cell fraction (not recorded which). CDR3 nucleotides: TGTGCCAGCAGCCTTGGGGAGACCCAGTACTTC. Protein product: CASSLGETQYF.